This TCR beta chain appears in the sequencing data of a study of T cells in Graves' hyperthyroidism and ophthalmopathy. Study results and caveats: Separating ophthalmopathy from stable hyperthyroidism was achieved by a 13 V-J model. Most expanded thyroid clonotypes above 0.001 also appeared in blood.

Among ophthalmopathy patients, the Clinical Activity Score reached at least 3, the NOSPECS grade reached at least 4, and duration remained under 3 months. RNA transcripts served as the template for amplifying TCR beta CDR3 regions. RT-PCR in the first round (using the HTBI primer set) targeted the TCR CDR3. Using its own MiXCR run on the multiplex PCR reads, TCRdb lists one record per CDR3 protein. The table records under 70,000 distinct CDR3 sequences, approximately 50% of them present only once. This CDR3 has 14 amino acids. V lost 1 base to trimming and J lost 1 base, with 7 bases between them. Germline V gives CDR1 MGHDK, CDR2 SYGVNS. This clonotype was observed many times. Its antigen is unknown.

The clonotype originates from a woman aged 55-69 years with Graves' ophthalmopathy. Sequenced input: blood. This sequence joins TRBV25-1 and TRBJ1-1; D is undetermined. CDR3 DNA: TGTGCCAGCAGTGAATCTGGTCGGAACACTGAAGCTTTCTTT. Translated, it gives CASSESGRNTEAFF.